This TCR beta chain appears in the sequencing data of a study of control samples from healthy donors and cancer patients. For this clone: Other nucleotide sequences from this sample produce the same CDR3.

The V and J ends lost 5 bases and 0 bases respectively, with 7 bases between them. The CDR3 spans 13 residues. Germline lookup yields CDR1 SGHTA and CDR2 FQGTGA. TCRdb's copy holds only in-frame clones and misses some; the assay was immunoSEQ multiplex PCR. This sample has 150,000 or so clones, with about 90% found just once. The chain couples TRBV7-3 to TRBJ1-1, with unresolved D. The receptor's source is a man aged 18 to 29 in good health. Sequenced: blood. The CDR3 nucleotides are TGTGCCAGCAGCCTAGACCTGAACACTGAAGCTTTCTTT. Residues: CASSLDLNTEAFF.